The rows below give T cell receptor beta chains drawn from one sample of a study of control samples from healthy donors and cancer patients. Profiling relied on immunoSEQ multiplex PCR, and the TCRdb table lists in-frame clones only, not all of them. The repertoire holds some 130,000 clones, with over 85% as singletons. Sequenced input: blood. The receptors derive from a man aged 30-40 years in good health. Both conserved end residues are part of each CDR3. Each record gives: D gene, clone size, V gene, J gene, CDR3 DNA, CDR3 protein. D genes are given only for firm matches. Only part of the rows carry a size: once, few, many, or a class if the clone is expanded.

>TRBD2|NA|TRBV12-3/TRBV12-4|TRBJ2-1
TGTGCCAGCAGGGAAGCGGGAGGGGAGCAGTTCTTC
CASREAGGEQFF
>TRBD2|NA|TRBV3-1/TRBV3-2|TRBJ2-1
TGTGCCAGCAGCCAAGATTCGGGACTAGCGGGAAGTGCTGAGCAGTTCTTC
CASSQDSGLAGSAEQFF
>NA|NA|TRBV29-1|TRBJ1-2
TGCAGCGTTGAAGAAGATCAGGGTATCTATGGCTACACCTTC
CSVEEDQGIYGYTF
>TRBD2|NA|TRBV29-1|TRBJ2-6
TGCAGCGTTGCGCCTAGCGGGTCTGGGGCCAACGTCCTGACTTTC
CSVAPSGSGANVLTF
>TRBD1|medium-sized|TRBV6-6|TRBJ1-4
TGTGCCAGCGAAGGGACAGCCCTGTTTTTT
CASEGTALFF
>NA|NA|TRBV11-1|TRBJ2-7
TGTGCCAGCAGCCCGGTGACCTCGATGAGCTCCTACGAGCAGTACTTC
CASSPVTSMSSYEQYF
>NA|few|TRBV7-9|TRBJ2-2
TGTGCCAGCAGCTTACTCTTGTCCGCTGCGGCTCTGACCGGGGAGCTGTTTTTT
CASSLLLSAAALTGELFF
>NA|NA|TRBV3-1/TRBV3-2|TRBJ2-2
TGTGCCAGCAGCGGGGAGAAGGAGCTGTTTTTT
CASSGEKELFF
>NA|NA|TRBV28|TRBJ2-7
NA
CASSILGSSYEQYF
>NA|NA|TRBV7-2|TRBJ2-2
TGTGCCAGCAGCTTAGCCCCAGCCGGGGAGCTGTTTTTT
CASSLAPAGELFF
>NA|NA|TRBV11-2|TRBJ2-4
TGTGCCAGCAGCTTAGTTAGGTGGGGGATGGCCAAAAACATTCAGTACTTC
CASSLVRWGMAKNIQYF
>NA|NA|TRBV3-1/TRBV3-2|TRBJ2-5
TGTGCCAGCAGCCTCACCGTTGGCCGGGGACAGACCCAGTACTTC
CASSLTVGRGQTQYF
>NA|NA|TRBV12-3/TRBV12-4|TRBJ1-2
TGTGCCAGCAGTTCAACAGGGTCTCTTGGCTACACCTTC
CASSSTGSLGYTF
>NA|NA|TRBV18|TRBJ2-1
TGTGCCAGCTCACACGGGACAAACGATTACAATGAGCAGTTCTTC
CASSHGTNDYNEQFF
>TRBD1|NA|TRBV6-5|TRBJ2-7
TGTGCCAGCACCACTTCCCGGGACAGACCCTACGAGCAGTACTTC
CASTTSRDRPYEQYF
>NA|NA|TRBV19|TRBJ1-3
TGTGCCAGTACGTCGCCGGCAGCCGGAAACACCATATATTTT
CASTSPAAGNTIYF
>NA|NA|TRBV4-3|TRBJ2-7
TGCGCCAGCAGCCAAGGGCCCCCGGACGAGCAGTACTTC
CASSQGPPDEQYF
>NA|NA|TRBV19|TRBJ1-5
TGTGCCAGTAGTATAATCTTGAATCAGCCCCAGCATTTT
CASSIILNQPQHF
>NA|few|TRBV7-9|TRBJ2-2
TGTGCCAGCAGCTTCCCACAGGGATCGAACACCGGGGAGCTGTTTTTT
CASSFPQGSNTGELFF
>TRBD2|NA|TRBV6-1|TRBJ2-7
TGTGCCAGCAGTGAGCCCGACGCAGGCGGGAGTTTAATCGAGCAGTACTTC
CASSEPDAGGSLIEQYF